Listed below are T cell receptor beta chains from one sample, sequenced in a study of shared clonotypes between healthy human individuals. Clones were sequenced by immunoSEQ multiplex PCR, and TCRdb holds only the in-frame ones, with some missing. The table lists about 2 million clones, roughly 95% of them singletons. The sample consisted of naive CD4+ T cells sorted from blood. The receptors stem from a man younger than 35 in good health. The CDR3 runs from the conserved cysteine through the conserved F or W.

>TRBJ2-5|TRBV4-1
CASSRSSTSETKRVETQYF
>TRBJ2-1|TRBV9
CASSVARERGNEQFF
>TRBJ1-4|TRBV6-1
CASRGTEAEKLFF
>TRBJ2-7|TRBV2
CASSQDTLEQYF
>TRBJ1-4|TRBV21-1
CASSKADRGSEKLFF
>TRBJ2-7|TRBV18
CASSPPKGETSYEQYF
>TRBJ1-6|TRBV27
CASSQGARNSPLHF
>TRBJ2-2|TRBV5-6
CASSLPARGTGELFF
>TRBJ1-4|TRBV7-9
CASSLISEKLFF
>TRBJ2-2|TRBV11-2
CASSLFSGVGTGELFF
>TRBJ2-1|TRBV5-1
CASSLTSGSYNEQFF
>TRBJ2-3|TRBV30
CAWSVLRTGGVTDTQYF
>TRBJ2-1|TRBV14
CASSQEPGLAGGVEQFF
>TRBJ2-7|TRBV13
CASSLGRGEQYF
>TRBJ2-7|TRBV4-3
CASSQESLSYEQYF
>TRBJ1-1|TRBV2
CASGSNPNTEAFF
>TRBJ2-3|TRBV2
CASSGDLRTDTQYF
>TRBJ2-3|TRBV18
CASSPPPRGSDTQYF
>TRBJ2-7|TRBV2
CASRDSGGSSYEQYF
>TRBJ2-3|TRBV7-7
CASRSGVPDRMYTDTQYF
>TRBJ2-4|TRBV5-4
CASSRGLAGGELPRHF
>TRBJ1-4|TRBV6-5
CASSYRDGPTNEKLFF
>TRBJ2-1|TRBV5-4
CASSFVSGGEQFF
>TRBJ1-3|TRBV30
CAWSLTARVKLENTIYF
>TRBJ2-3|TRBV29-1
CSVDLGHTSTDTQYF
>TRBJ1-4|TRBV4-1
CASSPVDWEKLFF
>TRBJ2-7|TRBV28
CASSLSGGFYEQYF
>TRBJ1-6|TRBV7-2
CASSSIRYAGRRNSPLHF
>TRBJ1-4|TRBV7-9
CASRTSGGNEKLFF
>TRBJ2-5|TRBV28
CASSLSGLAETQYF
>TRBJ1-4|TRBV9
CASSVDSSTNEKLFF
>TRBJ2-5|TRBV6-1
CASSRQRREVETQYF
>TRBJ2-7|TRBV4-1
CASSQEQGRGHEQYF
>TRBJ2-1|TRBV5-4
CASSRTSDLNEQFF
>TRBJ1-1|TRBV15
CATSRQSTEAFF
>TRBJ2-7|TRBV27
CASSPRQGGNEQYF
>TRBJ2-7|TRBV12-5
CASGLVARGHVEQYF
>TRBJ2-5|TRBV5-1
CASRRAEQETQYF
>TRBJ2-2|TRBV27
CASRPGLAGSGELFF
>TRBJ2-1|TRBV11-3
CASSLTRFNEQFF
>TRBJ1-2|TRBV27
CASRRPGQGVYGYTF
>TRBJ2-3|TRBV6-1
CASSVGTQYF
>TRBJ1-1|TRBV30
CAWSGWGGITEAFF
>TRBJ1-1|TRBV29-1
CSAARVLNTEAFF
>TRBJ2-5|TRBV18
CASSPRTGEETQYF
>TRBJ2-1|TRBV7-9
CASSLGRGYNEQFF
>TRBJ2-3|TRBV6-5
CASSPSTDTQYF
>TRBJ2-2|TRBV9
CASSVGWGPNTGELFF
>TRBJ1-5|TRBV2
CASSVQGGFNQPQHF
>TRBJ2-3|TRBV6-5
CASSRQGMGADTQYF